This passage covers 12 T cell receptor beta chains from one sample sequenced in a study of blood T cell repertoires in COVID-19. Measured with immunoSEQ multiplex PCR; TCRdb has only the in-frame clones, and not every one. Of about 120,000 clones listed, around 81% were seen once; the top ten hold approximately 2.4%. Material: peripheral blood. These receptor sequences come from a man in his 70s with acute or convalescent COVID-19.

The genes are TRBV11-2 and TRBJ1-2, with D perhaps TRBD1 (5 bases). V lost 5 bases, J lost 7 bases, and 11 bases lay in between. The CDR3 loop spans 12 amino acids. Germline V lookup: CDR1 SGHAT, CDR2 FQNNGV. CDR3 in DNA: TGTGCCAGCAGCCCAACAGGATCTGGCTACACCTTC. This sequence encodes CASSPTGSGYTF.

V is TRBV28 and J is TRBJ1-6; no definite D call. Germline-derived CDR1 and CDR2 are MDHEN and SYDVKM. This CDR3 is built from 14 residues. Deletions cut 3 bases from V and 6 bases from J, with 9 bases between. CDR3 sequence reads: CASSFVRSNSPLHF. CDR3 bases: TGTGCCAGCAGTTTTGTCCGGAGTAATTCACCCCTCCACTTT.

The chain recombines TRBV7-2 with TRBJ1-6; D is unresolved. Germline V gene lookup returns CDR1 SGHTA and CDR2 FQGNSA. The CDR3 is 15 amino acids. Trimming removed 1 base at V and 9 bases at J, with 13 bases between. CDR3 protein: CASSLDGSRSSPLHF. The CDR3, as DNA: TGTGCCAGCAGCTTAGATGGCAGTAGGAGTTCACCCCTCCACTTT. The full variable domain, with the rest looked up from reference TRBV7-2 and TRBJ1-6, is GAGVSQSPSNKVTEKGKDVELRCDPISGHTALYWYRQSLGQGLEFLIYFQGNSAPDKSGLPSDRFSAERTGGSVSTLTIQRTQQEDSAVYLCASSLDGSRSSPLHFGNGTRLTVT.

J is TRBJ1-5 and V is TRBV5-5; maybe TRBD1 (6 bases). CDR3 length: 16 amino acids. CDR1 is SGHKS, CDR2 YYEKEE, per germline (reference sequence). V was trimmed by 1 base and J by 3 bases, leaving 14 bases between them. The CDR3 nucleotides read TGTGCCAGCAGCTTGTCATCAGGGGCCGTCAATCAGCCCCAGCATTTT. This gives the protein CASSLSSGAVNQPQHF.

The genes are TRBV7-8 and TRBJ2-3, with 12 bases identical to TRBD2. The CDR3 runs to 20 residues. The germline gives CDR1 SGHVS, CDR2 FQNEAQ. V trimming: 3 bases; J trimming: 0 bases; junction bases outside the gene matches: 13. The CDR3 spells CASSFLEPSGGGFSTDTQYF. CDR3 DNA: TGTGCCAGCAGCTTTCTTGAACCTAGCGGGGGGGGATTTAGCACAGATACGCAGTATTTT.

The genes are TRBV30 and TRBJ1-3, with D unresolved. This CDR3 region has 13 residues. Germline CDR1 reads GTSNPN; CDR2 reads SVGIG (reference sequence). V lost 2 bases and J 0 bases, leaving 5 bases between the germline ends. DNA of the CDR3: TGTGCCTGGAGTCCCCTCTCTGGAAACACCATATATTTT. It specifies CAWSPLSGNTIYF.

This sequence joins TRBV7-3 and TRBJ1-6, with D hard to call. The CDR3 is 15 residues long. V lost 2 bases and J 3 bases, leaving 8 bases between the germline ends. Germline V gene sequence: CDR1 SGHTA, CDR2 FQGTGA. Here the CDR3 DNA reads TGTGCCAGCAGCTTACAGGCCAACTATAATTCACCCCTCCACTTT. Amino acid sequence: CASSLQANYNSPLHF. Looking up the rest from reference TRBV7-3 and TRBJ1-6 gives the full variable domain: GAGVSQTPSNKVTEKGKYVELRCDPISGHTALYWYRQSLGQGPEFLIYFQGTGAADDSGLPNDRFFAVRPEGSVSTLKIQRTERGDSAVYLCASSLQANYNSPLHFGNGTRLTVT.

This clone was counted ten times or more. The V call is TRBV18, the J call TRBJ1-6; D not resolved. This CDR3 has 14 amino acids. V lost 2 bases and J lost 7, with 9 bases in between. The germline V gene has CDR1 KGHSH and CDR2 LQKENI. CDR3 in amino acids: CASSPTMENSPLHF. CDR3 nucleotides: TGTGCCAGCTCACCAACAATGGAGAATTCACCCCTCCACTTT.

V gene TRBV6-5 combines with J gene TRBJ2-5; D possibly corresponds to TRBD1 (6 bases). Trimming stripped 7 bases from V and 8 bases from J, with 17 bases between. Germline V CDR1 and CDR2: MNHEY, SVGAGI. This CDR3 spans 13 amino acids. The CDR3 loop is CASTPGTQHTQYF. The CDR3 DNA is TGTGCCAGCACCCCAGGGACACAGCACACCCAGTACTTC.

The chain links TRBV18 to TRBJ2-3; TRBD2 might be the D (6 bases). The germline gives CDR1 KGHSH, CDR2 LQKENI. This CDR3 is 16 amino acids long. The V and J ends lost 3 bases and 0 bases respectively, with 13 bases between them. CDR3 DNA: TGTGCCAGCTCACCCGGCGGGGCGTCTAGCACAGATACGCAGTATTTT. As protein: CASSPGGASSTDTQYF.

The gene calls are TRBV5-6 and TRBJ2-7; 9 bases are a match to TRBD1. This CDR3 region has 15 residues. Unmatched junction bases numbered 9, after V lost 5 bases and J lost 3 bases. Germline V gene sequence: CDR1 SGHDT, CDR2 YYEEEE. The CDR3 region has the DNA TGTGCCAGCAGAATGACCGGGACAGGGATCTACGAGCAGTACTTC. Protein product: CASRMTGTGIYEQYF.

As DNA, the CDR3 is TGTGCCAGCAGCCAAGAGAGGGTACGGGAGACCCAGTACTTC. It specifies CASSQERVRETQYF. V and J are TRBV3-1 (or the pseudogene TRBV3-2) and TRBJ2-5; possible D gene TRBD2, 5 bases. CDR3 length equals 14 residues. V lost 0 bases to trimming and J lost 5 bases, with 10 bases between them. Germline V gene lookup returns CDR1 LGHDT and CDR2 YNNKEL (reference sequence).